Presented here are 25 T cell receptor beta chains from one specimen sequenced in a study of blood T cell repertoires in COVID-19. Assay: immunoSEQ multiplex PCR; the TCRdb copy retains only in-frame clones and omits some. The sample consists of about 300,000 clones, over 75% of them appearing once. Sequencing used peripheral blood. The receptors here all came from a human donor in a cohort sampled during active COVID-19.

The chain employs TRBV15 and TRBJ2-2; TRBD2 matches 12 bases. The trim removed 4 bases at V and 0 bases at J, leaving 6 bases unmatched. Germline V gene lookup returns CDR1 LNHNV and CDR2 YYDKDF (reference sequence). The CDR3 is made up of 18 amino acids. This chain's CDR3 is CATSTELAGGPNTGELFF. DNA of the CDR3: TGTGCCACCAGCACAGAACTAGCGGGAGGACCGAACACCGGGGAGCTGTTTTTT.

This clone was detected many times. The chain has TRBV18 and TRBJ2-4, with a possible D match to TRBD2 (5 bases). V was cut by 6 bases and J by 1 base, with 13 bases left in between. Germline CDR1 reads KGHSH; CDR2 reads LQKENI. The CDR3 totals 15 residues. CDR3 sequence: CASSPSGSAKNIQYF. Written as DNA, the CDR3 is TGTGCCAGCTCTCCCTCGGGGTCGGCCAAAAACATTCAGTACTTC.

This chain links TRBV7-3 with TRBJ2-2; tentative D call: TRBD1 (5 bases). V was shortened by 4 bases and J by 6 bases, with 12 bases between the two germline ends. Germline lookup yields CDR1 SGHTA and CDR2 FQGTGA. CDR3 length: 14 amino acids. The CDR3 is CASSSYQGSGELFF. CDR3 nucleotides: TGTGCCAGCAGCTCCTACCAGGGCTCCGGGGAGCTGTTTTTT.

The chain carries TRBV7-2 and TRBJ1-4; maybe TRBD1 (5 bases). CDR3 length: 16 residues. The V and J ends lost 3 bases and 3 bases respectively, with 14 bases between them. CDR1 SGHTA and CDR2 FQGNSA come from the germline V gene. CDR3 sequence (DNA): TGTGCCAGCAGCTTGAGTCAGGGACTCTCTAATGAAAAACTGTTTTTT. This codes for CASSLSQGLSNEKLFF.

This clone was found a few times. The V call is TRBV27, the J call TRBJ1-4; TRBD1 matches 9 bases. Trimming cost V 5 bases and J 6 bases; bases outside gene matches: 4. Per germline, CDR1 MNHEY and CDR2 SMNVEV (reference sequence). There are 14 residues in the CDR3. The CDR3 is CASSPGTGYEKLFF. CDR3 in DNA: TGTGCCAGCAGTCCCGGGACAGGGTATGAAAAACTGTTTTTT.

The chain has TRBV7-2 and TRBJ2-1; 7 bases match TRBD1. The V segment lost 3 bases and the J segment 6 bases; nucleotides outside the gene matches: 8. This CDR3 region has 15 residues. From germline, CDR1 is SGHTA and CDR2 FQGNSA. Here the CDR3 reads CASSFRQGRTNEQFF. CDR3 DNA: TGTGCCAGCAGCTTCCGACAGGGAAGAACCAATGAGCAGTTCTTC.

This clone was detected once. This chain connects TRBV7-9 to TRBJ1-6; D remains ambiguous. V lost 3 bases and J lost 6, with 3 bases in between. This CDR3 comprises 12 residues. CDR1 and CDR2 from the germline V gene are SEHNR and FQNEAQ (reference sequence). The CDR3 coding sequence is TGTGCCAGCAGCTTGGCTAATTCACCCCTCCACTTT. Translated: CASSLANSPLHF.

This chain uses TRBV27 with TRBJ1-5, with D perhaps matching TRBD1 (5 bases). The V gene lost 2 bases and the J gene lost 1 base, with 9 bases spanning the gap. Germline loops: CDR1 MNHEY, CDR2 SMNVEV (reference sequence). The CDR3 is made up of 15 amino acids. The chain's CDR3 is CASSLRGGSNQPQHF. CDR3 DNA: TGTGCCAGCAGTTTAAGGGGAGGAAGCAATCAGCCCCAGCATTTT.

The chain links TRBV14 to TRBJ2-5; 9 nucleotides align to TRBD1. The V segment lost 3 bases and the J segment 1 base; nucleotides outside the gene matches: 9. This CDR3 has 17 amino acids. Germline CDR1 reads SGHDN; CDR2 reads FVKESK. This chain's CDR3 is CASSQMGQGRLQETQYF. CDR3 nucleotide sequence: TGTGCCAGCAGCCAGATGGGACAGGGCAGGCTCCAAGAGACCCAGTACTTC.

This CDR3 is CASRARELTDTQYF. CDR3 bases: TGCGCCAGCAGAGCCCGAGAACTCACAGATACGCAGTATTTT. The chain links TRBV5-1 to TRBJ2-3; D remains ambiguous. With 5 bases removed from V and 2 bases from J, the gap between germline ends came to 12 bases. The germline V gene encodes CDR1 SGHRS and CDR2 YFSETQ. The CDR3 is 14 amino acids. Combining the CDR3 with reference TRBV5-1 and TRBJ2-3 gives the whole variable domain KAGVTQTPRYLIKTRGQQVTLSCSPISGHRSVSWYQQTPGQGLQFLFEYFSETQRNKGNFPGRFSGRQFSNSRSEMNVSTLELGDSALYLCASRARELTDTQYFGPGTRLTVL.

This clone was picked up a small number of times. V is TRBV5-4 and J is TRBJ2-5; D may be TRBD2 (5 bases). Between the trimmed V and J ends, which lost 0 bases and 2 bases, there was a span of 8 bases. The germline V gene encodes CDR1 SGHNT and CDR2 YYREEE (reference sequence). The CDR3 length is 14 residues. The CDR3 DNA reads TGTGCCAGCAGCTTGGGCGGGTTGCAAGAGACCCAGTACTTC. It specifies CASSLGGLQETQYF.

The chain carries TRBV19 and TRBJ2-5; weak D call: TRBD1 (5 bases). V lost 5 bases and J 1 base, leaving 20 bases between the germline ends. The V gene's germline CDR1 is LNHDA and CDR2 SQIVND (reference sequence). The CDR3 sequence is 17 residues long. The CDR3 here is CASSSFLRQLSQETQYF. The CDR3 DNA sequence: TGTGCCAGTAGTTCATTCCTAAGACAGCTGAGCCAAGAGACCCAGTACTTC.

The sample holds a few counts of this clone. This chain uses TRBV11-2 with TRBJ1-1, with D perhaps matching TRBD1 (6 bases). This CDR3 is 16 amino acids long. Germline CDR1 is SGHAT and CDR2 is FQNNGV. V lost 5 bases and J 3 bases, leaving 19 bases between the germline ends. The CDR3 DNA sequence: TGTGCCAGCAGCCCAGGATTCGGATACAGGGACACTGAAGCTTTCTTT. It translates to CASSPGFGYRDTEAFF.

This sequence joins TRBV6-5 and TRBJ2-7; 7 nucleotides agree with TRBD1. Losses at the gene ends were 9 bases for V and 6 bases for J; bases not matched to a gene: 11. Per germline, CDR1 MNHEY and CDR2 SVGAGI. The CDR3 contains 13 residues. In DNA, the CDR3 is TGTGCCAGTAAAAGAGACAGGGTCGGCGAGCAGTACTTC. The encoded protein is CASKRDRVGEQYF.

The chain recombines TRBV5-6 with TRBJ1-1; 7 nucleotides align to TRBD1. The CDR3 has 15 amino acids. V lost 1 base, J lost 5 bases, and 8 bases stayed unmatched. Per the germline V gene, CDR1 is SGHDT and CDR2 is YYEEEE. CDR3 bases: TGTGCCAGCAGCTTGCGTGGAACAGGGGATACTGAAGCTTTCTTT. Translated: CASSLRGTGDTEAFF.

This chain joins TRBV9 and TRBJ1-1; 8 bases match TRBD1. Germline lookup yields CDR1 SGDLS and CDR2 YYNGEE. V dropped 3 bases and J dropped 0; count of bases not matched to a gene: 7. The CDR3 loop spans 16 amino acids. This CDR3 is CASSGKNRGMNTEAFF. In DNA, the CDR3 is TGTGCCAGCAGCGGTAAAAACAGGGGGATGAACACTGAAGCTTTCTTT.

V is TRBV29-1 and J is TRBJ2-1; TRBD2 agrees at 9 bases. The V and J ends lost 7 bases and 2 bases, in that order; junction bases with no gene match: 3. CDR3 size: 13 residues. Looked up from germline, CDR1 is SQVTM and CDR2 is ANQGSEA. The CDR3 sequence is CSAGTSPYNEQFF. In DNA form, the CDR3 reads TGCAGCGCCGGGACTAGCCCCTACAATGAGCAGTTCTTC.

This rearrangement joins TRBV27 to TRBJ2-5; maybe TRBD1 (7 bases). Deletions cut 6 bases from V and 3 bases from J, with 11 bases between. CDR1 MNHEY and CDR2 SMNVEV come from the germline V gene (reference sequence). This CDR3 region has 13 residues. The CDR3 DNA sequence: TGTGCCAGCAGCCGCAGGGGGGAAGAGACCCAGTACTTC. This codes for CASSRRGEETQYF.

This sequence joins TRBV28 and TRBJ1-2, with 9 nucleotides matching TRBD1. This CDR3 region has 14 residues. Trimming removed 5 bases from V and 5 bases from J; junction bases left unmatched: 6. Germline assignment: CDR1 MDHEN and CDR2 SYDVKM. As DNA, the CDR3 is TGTGCCAGCAGTGAACAGGGGGCGAGGTATGGCTACACCTTC. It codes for CASSEQGARYGYTF.

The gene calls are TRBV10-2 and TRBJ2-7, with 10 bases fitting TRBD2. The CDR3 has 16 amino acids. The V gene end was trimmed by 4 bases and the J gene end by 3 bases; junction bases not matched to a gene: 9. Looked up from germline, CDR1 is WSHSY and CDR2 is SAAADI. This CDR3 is CASSGGSAGGFYEQYF. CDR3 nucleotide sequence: TGCGCCAGCAGTGGGGGGTCAGCGGGAGGGTTCTACGAGCAGTACTTC.

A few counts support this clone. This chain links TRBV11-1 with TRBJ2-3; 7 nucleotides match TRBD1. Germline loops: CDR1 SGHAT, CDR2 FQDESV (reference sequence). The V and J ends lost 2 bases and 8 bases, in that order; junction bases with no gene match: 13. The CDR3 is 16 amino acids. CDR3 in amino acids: CASSLSARDPGGTQYF. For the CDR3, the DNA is TGTGCCAGCAGCTTAAGCGCGCGAGACCCAGGGGGTACGCAGTATTTT.

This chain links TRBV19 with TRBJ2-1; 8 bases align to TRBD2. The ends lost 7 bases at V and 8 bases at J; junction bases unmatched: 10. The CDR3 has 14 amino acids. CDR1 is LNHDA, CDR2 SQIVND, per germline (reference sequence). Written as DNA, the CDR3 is TGTGCCAGTAACGATGGGGCGGGAGGCCATGAGCAGTTCTTC. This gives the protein CASNDGAGGHEQFF.

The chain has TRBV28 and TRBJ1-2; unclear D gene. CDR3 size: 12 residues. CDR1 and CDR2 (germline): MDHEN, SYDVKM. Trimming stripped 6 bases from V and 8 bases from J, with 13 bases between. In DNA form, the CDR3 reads TGTGCCAGCAGCGCTAGTCCCTACGGCTACACCTTC. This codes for CASSASPYGYTF.

The CDR3 spells CASSEAYDRAEAFF. CDR3 sequence (DNA): TGTGCCAGCAGTGAAGCATATGACAGGGCTGAAGCTTTCTTT. The chain recombines TRBV6-1 with TRBJ1-1; 7 bases match TRBD1. The CDR3 has 14 residues. With V trimmed by 0 bases and J by 6 bases, 4 bases remained unmatched. Germline V gene data show CDR1 as MNHNS and CDR2 as SASEGT.

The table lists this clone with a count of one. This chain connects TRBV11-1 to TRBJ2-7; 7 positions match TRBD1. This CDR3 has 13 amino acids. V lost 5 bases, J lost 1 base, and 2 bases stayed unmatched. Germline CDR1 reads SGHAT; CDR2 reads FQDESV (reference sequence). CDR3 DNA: TGTGCCAGCAGCCACAGGGGTTCCTACGAGCAGTACTTC. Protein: CASSHRGSYEQYF.